This TCR beta chain was retrieved from a study of blood T cell repertoires in COVID-19. Some clones are missing from TCRdb's copy, which holds only in-frame ones; the method was immunoSEQ multiplex PCR. The data show approximately 150,000 clones, approximately 80% seen once. The ends were cut back, 0 bases at V and 2 bases at J, with 10 bases in the middle. CDR3 length equals 15 residues. The germline gives CDR1 LGHDT, CDR2 YNNKEL (reference sequence). This TCR was recovered from a human donor in a cohort sampled during active COVID-19. This chain links TRBV3-1 (or the pseudogene TRBV3-2) with TRBJ2-5; unclear D gene. The material sequenced was peripheral blood. CDR3 DNA sequence: TGTGCCAGCAGCCAAGACTACCACCCTCAAGAGACCCAGTACTTC. Protein sequence: CASSQDYHPQETQYF.